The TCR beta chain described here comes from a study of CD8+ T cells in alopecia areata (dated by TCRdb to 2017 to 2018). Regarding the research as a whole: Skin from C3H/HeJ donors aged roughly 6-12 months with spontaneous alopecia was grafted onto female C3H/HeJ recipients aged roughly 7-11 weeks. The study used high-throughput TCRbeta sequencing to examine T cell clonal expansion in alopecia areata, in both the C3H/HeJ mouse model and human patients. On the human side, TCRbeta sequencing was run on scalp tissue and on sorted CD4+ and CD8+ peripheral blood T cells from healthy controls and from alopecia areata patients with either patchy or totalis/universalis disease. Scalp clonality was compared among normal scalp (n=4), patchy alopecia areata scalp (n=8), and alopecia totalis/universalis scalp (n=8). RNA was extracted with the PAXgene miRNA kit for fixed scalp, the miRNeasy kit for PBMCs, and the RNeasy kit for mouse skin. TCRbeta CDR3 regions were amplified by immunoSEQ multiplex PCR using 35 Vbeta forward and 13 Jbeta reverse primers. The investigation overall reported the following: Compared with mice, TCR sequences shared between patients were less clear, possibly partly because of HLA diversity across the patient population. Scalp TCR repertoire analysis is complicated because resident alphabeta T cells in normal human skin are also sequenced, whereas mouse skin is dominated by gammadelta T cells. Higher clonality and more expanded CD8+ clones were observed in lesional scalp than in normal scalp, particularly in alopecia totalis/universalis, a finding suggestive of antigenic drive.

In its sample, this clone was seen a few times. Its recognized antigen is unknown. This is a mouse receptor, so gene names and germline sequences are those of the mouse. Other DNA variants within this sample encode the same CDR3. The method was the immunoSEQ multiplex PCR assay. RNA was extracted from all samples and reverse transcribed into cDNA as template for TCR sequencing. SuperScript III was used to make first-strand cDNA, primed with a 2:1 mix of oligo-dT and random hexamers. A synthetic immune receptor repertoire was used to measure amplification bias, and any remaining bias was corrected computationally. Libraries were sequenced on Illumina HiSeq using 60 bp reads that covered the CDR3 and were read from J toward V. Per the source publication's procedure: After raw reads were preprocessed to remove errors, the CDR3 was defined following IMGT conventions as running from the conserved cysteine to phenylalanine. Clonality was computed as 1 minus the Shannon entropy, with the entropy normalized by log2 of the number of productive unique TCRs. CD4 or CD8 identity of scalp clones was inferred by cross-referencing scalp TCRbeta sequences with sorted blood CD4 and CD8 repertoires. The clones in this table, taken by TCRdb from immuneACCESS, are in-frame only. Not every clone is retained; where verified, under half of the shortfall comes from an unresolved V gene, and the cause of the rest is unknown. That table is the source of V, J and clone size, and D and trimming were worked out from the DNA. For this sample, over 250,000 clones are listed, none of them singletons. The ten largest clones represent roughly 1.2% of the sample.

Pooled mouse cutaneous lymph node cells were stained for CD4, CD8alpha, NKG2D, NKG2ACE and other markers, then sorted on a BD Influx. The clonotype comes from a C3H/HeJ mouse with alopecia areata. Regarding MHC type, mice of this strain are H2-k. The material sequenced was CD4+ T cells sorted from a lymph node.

CDR3 DNA, as far as it was read: TGTGCCAGCAGTAGACAGGGGGCTGACACCGGG. It translates as CASSRQGADTG. The CDR3, in full, reads CASSRQGADTGQLYF. The chain couples TRBV19 to TRBJ2-2; 10 junctional bases match TRBD1. The CDR3 end is not reached by the read, which stops 4 residues before it; the germline J gene fills it in. CDR1 and CDR2 are drawn from the germline V gene (reference sequence): FNHDT, SITEND. For this chain, trimming is 3 bases at the V end and 3 bases at the J end, and the number of junction bases without a gene match is 2. The CDR3 has 15 amino acids, counting the end cysteine and phenylalanine. The CDR3 was read in part: 33 bases, with the frame set at base 1. Here the CDR3 is joined to the reference TRBV19 and TRBJ2-2 genes, and the full variable domain is: GGIITQTPKFLIGQEGQKLTLKCQQNFNHDTMYWYRQDSGKGLRLIYYSITENDLQKGDLSEGYDASREKKSSFSLTVTSAQKNEMAVFLCASSRQGADTGQLYFGEGSKLTVL.